What follows is one T cell receptor beta chain and its context. The target antigen is unknown. Compared with germline, one end of the junction differs, possibly owing to a read error. A modified ARM-PCR protocol with three rounds of nested PCR amplified TCRbeta. TCRdb passed the multiplex PCR reads through MiXCR, listing each CDR3 protein once. The sample shows around 66,000 distinct CDR3 sequences, around 78% of them seen only once. These data come from a study of tumor and adjacent non-tumor tissue in lung cancer. RNA was extracted from bulk tissue without any cell sorting. Findings and limits, study-wide: Shorter survival was associated with higher TCR diversity in tumors. Normal lung showed higher cumulative top 100 clone frequency than tumor.

The CDR3 is 14 amino acids. The V gene's germline CDR1 is SQVTM and CDR2 ANQGSEA. The chain links TRBV29-1 to TRBJ2-2, with D possibly TRBD1 on 6 matching bases. Sequencing was done on a sample of lung tumor tissue. This clonotype was obtained from a man between 60 and 75 years old with non-small cell lung cancer. The chain's CDR3 is CSVGDPGATGELFF. In DNA, the CDR3 is TGCAGTGTTGGGGATCCAGGGGCCACAGGGGAGCTGTTTTTT.